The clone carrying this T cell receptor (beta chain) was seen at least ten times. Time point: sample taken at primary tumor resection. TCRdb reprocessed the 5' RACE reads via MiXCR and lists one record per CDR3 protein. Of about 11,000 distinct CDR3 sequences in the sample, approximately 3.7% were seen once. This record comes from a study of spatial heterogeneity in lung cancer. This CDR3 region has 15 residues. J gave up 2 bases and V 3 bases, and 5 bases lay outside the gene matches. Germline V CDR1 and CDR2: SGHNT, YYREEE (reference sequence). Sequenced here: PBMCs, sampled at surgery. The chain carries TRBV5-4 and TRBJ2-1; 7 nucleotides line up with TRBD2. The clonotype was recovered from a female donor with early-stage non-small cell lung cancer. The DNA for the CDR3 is TGTGCCAGCAGCTCTGGTGGGGGGGCCTACAATGAGCAGTTCTTC. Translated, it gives CASSSGGGAYNEQFF.